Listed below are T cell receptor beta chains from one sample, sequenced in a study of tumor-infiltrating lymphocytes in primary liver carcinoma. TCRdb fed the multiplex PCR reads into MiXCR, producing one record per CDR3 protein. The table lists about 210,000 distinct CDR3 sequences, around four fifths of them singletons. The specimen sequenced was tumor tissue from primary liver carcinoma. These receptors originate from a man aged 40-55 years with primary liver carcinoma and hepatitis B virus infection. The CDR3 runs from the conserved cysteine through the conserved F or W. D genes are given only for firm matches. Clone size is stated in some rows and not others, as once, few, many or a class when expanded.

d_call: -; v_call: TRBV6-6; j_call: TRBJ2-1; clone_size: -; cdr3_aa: CASSCSEETRDEQFF; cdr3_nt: TGTGCCAGCAGTTGCTCTGAAGAGACGAGAGATGAGCAGTTCTTC
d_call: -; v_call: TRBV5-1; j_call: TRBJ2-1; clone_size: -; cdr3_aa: CASSVGTSNEQFF; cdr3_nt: TGCGCCAGTAGCGTAGGGACCTCCAATGAGCAGTTCTTC
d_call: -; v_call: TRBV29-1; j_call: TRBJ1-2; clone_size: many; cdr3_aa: CSFGGDLYGYTF; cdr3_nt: TGCAGCTTTGGGGGGGACCTCTATGGCTACACCTTC
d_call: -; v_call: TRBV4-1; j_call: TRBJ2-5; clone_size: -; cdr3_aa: CASSLEVGLRQETQYF; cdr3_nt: TGCGCCAGCAGCCTTGAGGTGGGGCTGCGTCAAGAGACTCAGTACTTC
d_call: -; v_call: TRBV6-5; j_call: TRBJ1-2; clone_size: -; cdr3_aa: CTSAGDDGYTF; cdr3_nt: TGTACCAGCGCAGGAGACGATGGCTACACCTTC
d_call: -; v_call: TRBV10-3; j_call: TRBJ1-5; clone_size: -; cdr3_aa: CAIGESGDQTQHF; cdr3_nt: TGTGCCATCGGTGAGTCGGGGGATCAGACCCAGCATTTT
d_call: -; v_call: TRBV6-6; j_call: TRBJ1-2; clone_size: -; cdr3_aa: CASSLDRYFYDYTF; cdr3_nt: TGTGCCAGCAGCCTCGACAGGTACTTCTATGACTACACCTTC
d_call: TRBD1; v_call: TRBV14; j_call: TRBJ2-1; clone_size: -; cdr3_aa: CASSPDRGHFYNEQFF; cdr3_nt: TGTGCCAGTAGCCCGGACAGGGGTCACTTTTACAATGAGCAGTTCTTC
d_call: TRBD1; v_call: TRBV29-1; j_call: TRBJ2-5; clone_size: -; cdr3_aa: CSAEADRGRVEIHYF; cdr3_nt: TGCAGCGCTGAAGCGGACAGGGGGCGAGTAGAGATCCACTACTTC
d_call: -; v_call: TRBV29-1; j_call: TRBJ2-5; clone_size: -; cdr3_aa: CSVGTNRSWAETQYF; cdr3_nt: TGCAGCGTTGGGACTAACAGGAGTTGGGCAGAGACCCAGTACTTC
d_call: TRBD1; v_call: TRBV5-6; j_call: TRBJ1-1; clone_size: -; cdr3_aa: CASSSLNRGNSEAYF; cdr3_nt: TGTGCCAGCAGCTCCCTAAACAGGGGGAACAGTGAAGCTTACTTT
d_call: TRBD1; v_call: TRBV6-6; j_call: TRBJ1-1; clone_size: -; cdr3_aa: CVSSGTGLRTEVFF; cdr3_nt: TGTGTCAGCAGTGGGACAGGGCTAAGGACTGAAGTTTTCTTT
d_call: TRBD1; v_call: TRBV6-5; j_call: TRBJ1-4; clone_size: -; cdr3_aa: CANSYSRGTGGINEKLFF; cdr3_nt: TGTGCCAACAGTTACTCAAGAGGGACAGGGGGGATCAATGAAAAACTGTTTTTT
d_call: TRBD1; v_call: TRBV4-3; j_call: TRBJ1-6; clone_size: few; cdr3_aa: CASNSWDRGRSSPLHF; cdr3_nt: TGTGCCAGCAACTCCTGGGACAGGGGAAGGAGTTCACCCCTCCACTTT
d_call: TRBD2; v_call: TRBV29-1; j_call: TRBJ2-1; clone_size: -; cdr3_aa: CSNEGRGLAEIYNQQFF; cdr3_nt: TGCAGCAATGAAGGGAGGGGCCTAGCGGAGATCTACAATCAGCAGTTCTTC
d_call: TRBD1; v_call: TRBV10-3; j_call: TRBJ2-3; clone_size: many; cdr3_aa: CAISVGTPGGPDTQYF; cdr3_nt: TGTGCCATCAGTGTTGGGACCCCAGGGGGCCCAGATACGCAGTATTTT
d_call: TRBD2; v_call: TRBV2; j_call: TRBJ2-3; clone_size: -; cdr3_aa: CASRGLAGADTQYF; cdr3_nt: TGTGCCAGCAGAGGACTGGCGGGAGCAGATACGCAGTATTTT
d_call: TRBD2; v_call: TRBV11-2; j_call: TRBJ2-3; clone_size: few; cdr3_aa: CARSGSLAGGVDTQYF; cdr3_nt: TGTGCCAGGAGCGGCAGCCTGGCGGGAGGGGTGGATACGCAGTATTTT
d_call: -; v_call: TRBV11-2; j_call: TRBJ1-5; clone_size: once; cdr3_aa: CASSLKGLTNQPQHF; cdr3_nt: TGTGCCAGCAGCCTAAAGGGACTGACGAATCAGCCCCAGCATTTT
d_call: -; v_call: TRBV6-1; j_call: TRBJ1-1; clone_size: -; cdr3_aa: CASSRVWDTETFF; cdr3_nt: TGTGCCAGCAGTAGGGTCTGGGACACTGAAACTTTCTTT
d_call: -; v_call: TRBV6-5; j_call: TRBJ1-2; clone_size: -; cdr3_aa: CASSQDSASGHTF; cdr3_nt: TGTGCCAGCAGCCAGGACAGCGCGAGTGGCCACACCTTC
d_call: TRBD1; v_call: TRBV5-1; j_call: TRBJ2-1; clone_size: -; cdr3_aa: CASSLTGVNERFF; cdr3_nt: TGCGCCAGCAGTTTAACAGGGGTCAATGAGCGGTTCTTC